The clone carrying this T cell receptor beta chain has a count of ten or more. TCRdb processed the 5' RACE reads anew with MiXCR; each CDR3 protein has one entry. The sample lists under 250,000 distinct CDR3 sequences; approximately 3% were seen once. The CDR3 runs to 15 residues. Germline lookup yields CDR1 SGHTA and CDR2 FQGTGA. With V trimmed by 2 bases and J by 7 bases, 6 bases remained unmatched. These data are taken from a study of T cells after yellow fever vaccination. This chain links TRBV7-3 with TRBJ2-2; 8 nucleotides line up with TRBD2. The TCR comes from a man aged 18 to 29 who received the YFV17D yellow fever vaccine. The sample in question was CD4+ T cells sorted from PBMCs, obtained 10 days after the yellow fever booster vaccination. The CDR3 region is CASSLLGGAIGELFF. The CDR3 DNA reads TGTGCCAGCAGCTTACTCGGGGGGGCTATCGGGGAGCTGTTTTTT.